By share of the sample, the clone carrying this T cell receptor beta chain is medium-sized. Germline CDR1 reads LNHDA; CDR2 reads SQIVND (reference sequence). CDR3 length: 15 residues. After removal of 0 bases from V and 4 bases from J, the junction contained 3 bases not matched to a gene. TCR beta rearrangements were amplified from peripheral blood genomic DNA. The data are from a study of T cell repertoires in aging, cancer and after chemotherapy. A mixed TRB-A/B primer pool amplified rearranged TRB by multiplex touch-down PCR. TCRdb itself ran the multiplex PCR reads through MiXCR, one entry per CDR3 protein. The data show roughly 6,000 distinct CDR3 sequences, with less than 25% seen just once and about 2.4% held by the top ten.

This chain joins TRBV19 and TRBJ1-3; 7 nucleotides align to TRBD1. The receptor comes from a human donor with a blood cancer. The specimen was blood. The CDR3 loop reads CASSIEDRLGNTIYF. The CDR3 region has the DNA TGTGCCAGTAGTATAGAGGACAGGCTCGGAAACACCATATATTTT.